This T cell receptor (beta chain) was captured by sequencing in a study of T cell responses to AZD1222 COVID-19 vaccine. Study-level findings and limits: White British ancestry dominated among donors, who included more females, and clonal diversity was possibly underestimated. Among vaccine-associated CD4 TCRs, coverage spanned spike, with dominance at 160-218 and 743-854.

TCRdb keeps only in-frame clones here, not all; method: immunoSEQ multiplex PCR. The top ten hold about 4.8% of the sample, which has fewer than 110,000 clones, about 90% seen once. This clone occurred once. No antigen is known for it. CDR3 size: 15 residues. CDR1 LNHDA and CDR2 SQIVND come from the germline V gene (reference sequence). V was clipped by 7 bases and J by 0 bases, with 15 bases between them. Material: peripheral blood, obtained on day 0 of AZD1222 vaccination. The V call is TRBV19, the J call TRBJ1-2; D gene uncertain. This TCR was sampled from an adult in good health. The DNA of the CDR3 is TGTGCCAGTAAGGCGGGGATCTTAACTAACTATGGCTACACCTTC. Encoded protein: CASKAGILTNYGYTF.